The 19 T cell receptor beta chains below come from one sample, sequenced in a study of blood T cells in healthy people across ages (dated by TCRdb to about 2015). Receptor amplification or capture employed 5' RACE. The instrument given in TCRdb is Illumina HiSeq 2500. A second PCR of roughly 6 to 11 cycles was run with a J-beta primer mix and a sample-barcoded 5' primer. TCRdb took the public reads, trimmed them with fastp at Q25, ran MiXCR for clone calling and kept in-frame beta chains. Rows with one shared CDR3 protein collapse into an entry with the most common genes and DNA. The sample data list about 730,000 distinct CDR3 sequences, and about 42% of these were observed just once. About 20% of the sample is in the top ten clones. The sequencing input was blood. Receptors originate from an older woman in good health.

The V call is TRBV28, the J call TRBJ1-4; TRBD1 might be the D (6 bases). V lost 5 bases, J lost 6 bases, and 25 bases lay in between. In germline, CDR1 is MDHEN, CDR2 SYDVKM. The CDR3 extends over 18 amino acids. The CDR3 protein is CASSPLGRGASTDEKLFF. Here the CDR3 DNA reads TGTGCCAGCAGTCCCCTAGGGAGGGGGGCGAGCACCGATGAAAAACTGTTTTTT. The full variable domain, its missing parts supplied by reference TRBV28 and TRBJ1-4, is DVKVTQSSRYLVKRTGEKVFLECVQDMDHENMFWYRQDPGLGLRLIYFSYDVKMKEKGDIPEGYSVSREKKERFSLILESASTNQTSMYLCASSPLGRGASTDEKLFFGSGTQLSVL.

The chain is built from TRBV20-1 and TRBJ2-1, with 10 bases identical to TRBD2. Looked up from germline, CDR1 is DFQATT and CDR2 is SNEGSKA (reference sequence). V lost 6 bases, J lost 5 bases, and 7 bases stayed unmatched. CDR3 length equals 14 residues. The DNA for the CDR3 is TGCAGTGCAATGAGCGGGAGGGAGAACAATGAGCAGTTCTTC. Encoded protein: CSAMSGRENNEQFF.

The CDR3 nucleotides are TGTGCCAGCAGTTATCCTAGCGGGGGCACAGATACGCAGTATTTT. Translated: CASSYPSGGTDTQYF. The chain carries TRBV6-6 and TRBJ2-3, with 9 nucleotides matching TRBD2. The germline CDR1 and CDR2 sequences are MNHNY and SVGAGI (reference sequence). V trimming: 3 bases; J trimming: 1 base; junction bases outside the gene matches: 2. The CDR3 consists of 15 residues.

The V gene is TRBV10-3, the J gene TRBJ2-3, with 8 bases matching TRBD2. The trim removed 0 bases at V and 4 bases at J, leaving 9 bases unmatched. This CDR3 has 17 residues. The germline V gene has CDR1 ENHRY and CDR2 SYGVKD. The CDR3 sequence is CAISESNRGLGADTQYF. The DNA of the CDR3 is TGTGCCATCAGTGAGTCGAATCGGGGACTAGGCGCAGATACGCAGTATTTT.

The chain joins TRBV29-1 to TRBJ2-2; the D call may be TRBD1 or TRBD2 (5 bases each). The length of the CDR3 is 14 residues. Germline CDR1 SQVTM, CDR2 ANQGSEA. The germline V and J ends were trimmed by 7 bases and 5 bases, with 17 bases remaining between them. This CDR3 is CSASGARSTGELFF. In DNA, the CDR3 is TGCAGCGCATCCGGGGCCCGGTCGACCGGGGAGCTGTTTTTT.

The CDR3 here is CSAPRAGGNEQYF. The DNA for the CDR3 is TGCAGTGCTCCACGAGCGGGAGGGAATGAGCAGTACTTC. The J gene is TRBJ2-5, the V gene TRBV20-1; 10 bases are shared with TRBD2. Germline trimming cut 5 bases from V and 11 bases from J; bases unmatched to any gene: 11. This CDR3 region has 13 residues. Germline V gene lookup returns CDR1 DFQATT and CDR2 SNEGSKA (reference sequence).

DNA for the CDR3: TGTGCCAGCAGCCAAGAAGGGACAAGGGAGTCACCCCTCCACTTT. It specifies CASSQEGTRESPLHF. The V gene is TRBV4-2, the J gene TRBJ1-6; TRBD1 is a possible D gene (6 bases). This CDR3 region has 15 residues. Looked up from germline, CDR1 is LGHNA and CDR2 is YNFKEQ. The V end lost 0 bases, the J end lost 10 bases, and 13 bases lay between the germline ends.

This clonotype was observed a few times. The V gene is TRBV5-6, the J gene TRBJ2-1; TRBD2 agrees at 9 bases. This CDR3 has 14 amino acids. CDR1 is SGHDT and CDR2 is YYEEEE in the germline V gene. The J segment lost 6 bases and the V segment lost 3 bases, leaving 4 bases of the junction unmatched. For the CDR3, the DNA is TGTGCCAGCAGCTCCGGACTAGCGCTCAATGAGCAGTTCTTC. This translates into CASSSGLALNEQFF.

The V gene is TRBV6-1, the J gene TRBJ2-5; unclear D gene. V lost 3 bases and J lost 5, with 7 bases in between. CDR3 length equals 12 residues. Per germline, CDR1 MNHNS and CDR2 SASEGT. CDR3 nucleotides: TGTGCCAGCAGTGACAACGCGGAGACCCAGTACTTC. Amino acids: CASSDNAETQYF.

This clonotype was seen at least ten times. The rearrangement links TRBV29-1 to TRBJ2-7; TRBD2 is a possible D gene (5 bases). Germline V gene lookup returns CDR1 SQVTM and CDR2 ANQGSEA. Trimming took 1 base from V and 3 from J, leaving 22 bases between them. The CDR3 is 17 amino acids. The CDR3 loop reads CSVEVFTIKPGFYEQYF. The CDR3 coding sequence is TGCAGCGTTGAAGTATTTACGATCAAACCGGGGTTCTACGAGCAGTACTTC.

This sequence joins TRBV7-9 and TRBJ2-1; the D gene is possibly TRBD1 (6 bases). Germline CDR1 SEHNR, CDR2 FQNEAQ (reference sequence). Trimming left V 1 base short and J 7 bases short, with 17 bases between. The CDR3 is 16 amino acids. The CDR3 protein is CASSLVLGAPGNEQFF. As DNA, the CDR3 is TGTGCCAGCAGCTTAGTTCTGGGGGCGCCGGGGAATGAGCAGTTCTTC.

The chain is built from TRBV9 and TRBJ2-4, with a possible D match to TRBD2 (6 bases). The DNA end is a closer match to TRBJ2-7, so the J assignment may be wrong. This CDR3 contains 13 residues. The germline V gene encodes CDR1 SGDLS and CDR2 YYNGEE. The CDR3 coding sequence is TGTGCCAGCAGCGTAGACGCGGGGTACGAGCAGTACTTC. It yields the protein CASSVDAGYEQYF.

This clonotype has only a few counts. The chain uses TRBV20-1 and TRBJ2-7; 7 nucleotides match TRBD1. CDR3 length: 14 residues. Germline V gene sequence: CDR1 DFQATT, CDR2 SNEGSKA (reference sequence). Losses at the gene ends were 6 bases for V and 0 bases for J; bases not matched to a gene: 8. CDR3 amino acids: CSAIPGTASYEQYF. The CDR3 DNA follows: TGCAGTGCAATCCCCGGGACAGCCTCCTACGAGCAGTACTTC.

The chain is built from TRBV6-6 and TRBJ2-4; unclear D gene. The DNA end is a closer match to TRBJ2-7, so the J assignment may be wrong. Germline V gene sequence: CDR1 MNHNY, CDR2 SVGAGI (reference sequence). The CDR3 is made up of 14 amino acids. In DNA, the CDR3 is TGTGCCAGCAGTTTTCCCCAGTCTACCTACGAGCAGTACTTC. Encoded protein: CASSFPQSTYEQYF.

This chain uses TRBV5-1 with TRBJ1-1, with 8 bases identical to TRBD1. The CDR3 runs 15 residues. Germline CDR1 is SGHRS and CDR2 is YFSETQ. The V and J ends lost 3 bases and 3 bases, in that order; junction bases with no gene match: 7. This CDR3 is CASSSRTGSDTEAFF. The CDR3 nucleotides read TGCGCCAGCAGCTCGAGGACAGGGTCGGACACTGAAGCTTTCTTT.

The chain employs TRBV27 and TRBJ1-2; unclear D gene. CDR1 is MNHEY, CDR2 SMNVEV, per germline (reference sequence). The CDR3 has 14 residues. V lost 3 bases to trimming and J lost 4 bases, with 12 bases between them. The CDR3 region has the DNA TGTGCCAGCAGTTTCCAGAACGCGGGCTATGGCTACACCTTC. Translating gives CASSFQNAGYGYTF.

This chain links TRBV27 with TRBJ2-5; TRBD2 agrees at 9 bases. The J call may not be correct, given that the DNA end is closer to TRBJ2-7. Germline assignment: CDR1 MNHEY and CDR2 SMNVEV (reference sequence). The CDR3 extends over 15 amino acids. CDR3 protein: CASSLVAGGAHEQYF. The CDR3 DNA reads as TGTGCCAGCAGTTTGGTTGCGGGGGGGGCTCACGAGCAGTACTTC.

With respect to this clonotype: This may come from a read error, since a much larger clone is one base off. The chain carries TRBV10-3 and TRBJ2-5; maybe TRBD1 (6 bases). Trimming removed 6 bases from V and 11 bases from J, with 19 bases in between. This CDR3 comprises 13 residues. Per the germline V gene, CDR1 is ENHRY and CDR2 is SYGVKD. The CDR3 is CAIRGTGDNEQYF. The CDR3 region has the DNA TGTGCCATCAGGGGGACCGGGGACAATGAGCAGTACTTC.

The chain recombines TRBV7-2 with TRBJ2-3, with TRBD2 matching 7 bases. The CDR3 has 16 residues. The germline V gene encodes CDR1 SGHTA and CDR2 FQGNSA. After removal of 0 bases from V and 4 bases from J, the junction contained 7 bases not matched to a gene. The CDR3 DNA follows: TGTGCCAGCAGCTTAGCCGGGGCGGGAGTCGCAGATACGCAGTATTTT. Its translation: CASSLAGAGVADTQYF. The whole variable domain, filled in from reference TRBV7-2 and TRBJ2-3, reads GAGVSQSPSNKVTEKGKDVELRCDPISGHTALYWYRQSLGQGLEFLIYFQGNSAPDKSGLPSDRFSAERTGGSVSTLTIQRTQQEDSAVYLCASSLAGAGVADTQYFGPGTRLTVL.